The source of this TCR beta chain is a study of cytomegalovirus exposure and HLA in healthy donors. In the PCR, 60 Vbeta and 13 Jbeta primers were used. The repertoire was sequenced with immunoSEQ multiplex PCR; TCRdb's copy has only in-frame clones and lacks some. This sample has about 150,000 clones, with approximately 80% found just once. The germline V gene has CDR1 LGHNT and CDR2 FRNRAP. Trimming at V came to 0 bases and at J to 5 bases, leaving 4 bases not matched to a gene. The CDR3 is 15 amino acids. Material for sequencing was PBMCs. The chain couples TRBV12-5 to TRBJ2-3, with 8 bases aligning to TRBD2. This TCR came from a man in his forties in good health and CMV-seropositive. In DNA, the CDR3 is TGTGCTAGTGGTTTGGTATTTGCGGGAGGAGATACGCAGTATTTT. Translated, it gives CASGLVFAGGDTQYF. Full variable domain (rest looked up from reference TRBV12-5 and TRBJ2-3): DARVTQTPRHKVTEMGQEVTMRCQPILGHNTVFWYRQTMMQGLELLAYFRNRAPLDDSGMPKDRFSAEMPDATLATLKIQPSEPRDSAVYFCASGLVFAGGDTQYFGPGTRLTVL.